The 4 T cell receptor beta chains listed next were all sequenced from one sample in a study of T cell responses to AZD1222 COVID-19 vaccine. Using immunoSEQ multiplex PCR, the repertoire was profiled, and TCRdb retains in-frame clones only, with some absent. Altogether more than 110,000 clones are present, 91% being singletons, with the ten largest covering about 3%. The source was peripheral blood, collected on day 0 of AZD1222 vaccination. All receptors come from an adult in good health.

This chain joins TRBV14 and TRBJ2-7, with D possibly matching TRBD2 (6 bases). Germline CDR1 SGHDN, CDR2 FVKESK. The CDR3 spans 13 residues. V was trimmed by 2 bases and J by 6 bases, leaving 11 bases between them. The DNA for the CDR3 is TGTGCCAGCAGCCAAAAGTGGGGGGTCGAGCAGTACTTC. This gives the protein CASSQKWGVEQYF.

The chain carries TRBV10-3 and TRBJ2-2, with 9 bases that match TRBD1. Germline V CDR1 and CDR2: ENHRY, SYGVKD. The CDR3 length is 15 residues. V shed 7 bases and J 7 bases; nucleotides not matched to a gene: 10. The CDR3, as DNA: TGTGCCATCACTCTAACAGGGGGCGCGAACGGGGAGCTGTTTTTT. This gives the protein CAITLTGGANGELFF.

The gene calls are TRBV6-2 or TRBV6-3 and TRBJ2-7; D uncertain. V lost 4 bases to trimming and J lost 3 bases, with 7 bases between them. Germline-derived CDR1 and CDR2 are MNHEY and SVGEGT. The CDR3 is 12 residues long. The CDR3 sequence is CASSLRDYEQYF. CDR3 bases: TGTGCCAGCAGTTTAAGAGACTACGAGCAGTACTTC.

The chain combines TRBV6-5 with TRBJ1-5; D may be TRBD1 (5 bases). Trimming removed 6 bases at V and 4 bases at J, with 13 bases between. The germline gives CDR1 MNHEY, CDR2 SVGAGI. This CDR3 has 14 residues. The DNA for the CDR3 is TGTGCCAGCAGCGCCCCACGGGGGAATCAGCCCCAGCATTTT. Protein product: CASSAPRGNQPQHF.